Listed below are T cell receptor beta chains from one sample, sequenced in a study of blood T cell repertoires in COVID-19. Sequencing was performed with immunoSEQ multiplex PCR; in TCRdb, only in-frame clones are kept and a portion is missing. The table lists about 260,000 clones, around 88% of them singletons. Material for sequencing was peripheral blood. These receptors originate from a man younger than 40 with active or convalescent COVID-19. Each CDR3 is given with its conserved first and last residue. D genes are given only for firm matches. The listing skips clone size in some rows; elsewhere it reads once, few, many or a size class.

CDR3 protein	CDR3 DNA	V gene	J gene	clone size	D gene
CASSWGQGAPDTQYF	TGTGCCAGCAGCTGGGGACAGGGGGCCCCAGATACGCAGTATTTT	TRBV5-5	TRBJ2-3	NA	TRBD1
CASSVADGAGDTQYF	TGTGCCAGCAGCGTAGCTGACGGCGCAGGGGATACGCAGTATTTT	TRBV9	TRBJ2-3	NA	NA
CASSPTGRGEQFF	TGTGCCAGCAGCCCGACAGGGCGGGGTGAGCAGTTCTTC	TRBV7-2	TRBJ2-1	few	NA
CASSYFSRSYYEQYF	TGTGCCAGCAGTTACTTCTCGCGGTCCTACTACGAGCAGTACTTC	TRBV6-2/TRBV6-3	TRBJ2-7	NA	NA
CASSLAGKQFF	TGTGCCAGCAGCTTAGCCGGGAAGCAGTTCTTC	TRBV13	TRBJ2-1	NA	NA
CASSPSSSRVDEQYF	TGTGCCAGCAGCCCCTCGTCCTCCAGGGTCGACGAGCAGTACTTC	TRBV3-1/TRBV3-2	TRBJ2-7	NA	NA
CASSQGANYGYTF	TGTGCCAGCAGCCAGGGCGCTAACTATGGCTACACCTTC	TRBV3-1/TRBV3-2	TRBJ1-2	once	NA
CASSPTTGTVDTEAFF	TGTGCCAGCAGCCCTACTACCGGGACAGTTGACACTGAAGCTTTCTTT	TRBV27	TRBJ1-1	NA	TRBD1
CASSPGGGYGYTF	TGTGCCAGCAGCCCAGGGGGTGGGTATGGCTACACCTTC	TRBV12-3/TRBV12-4	TRBJ1-2	few	TRBD1
CASTGRGSYSNQPQHF	TGTGCCAGCACGGGGCGGGGATCGTATAGCAATCAGCCCCAGCATTTT	TRBV2	TRBJ1-5	NA	NA
CASSPRTGTGSYNEQFF	TGTGCCAGCAGCCCTCGGACCGGGACAGGGTCCTACAATGAGCAGTTCTTC	TRBV7-7	TRBJ2-1	NA	TRBD1
CASSLGEQGYEQYF	TGCGCCAGCAGCTTGGGGGAACAGGGCTACGAGCAGTACTTC	TRBV5-1	TRBJ2-7	NA	NA
CASSQTGNSGNTIYF	TGCGCCAGCAGCCAAACAGGGAATTCTGGAAACACCATATATTTT	TRBV4-1	TRBJ1-3	NA	NA
CASSEPYTGELFF	TGTGCCAGCAGTGAACCCTACACCGGGGAGCTGTTTTTT	TRBV25-1	TRBJ2-2	NA	NA
CASSEALGIGELFF	TGCGCCAGCAGCGAGGCTCTGGGCATCGGGGAGCTGTTTTTT	TRBV10-1	TRBJ2-2	NA	NA
CASSVSPDSYGYTF	TGTGCCAGCAGCGTTTCACCGGACAGCTATGGCTACACCTTC	TRBV9	TRBJ1-2	NA	NA
CASSETSGGADTQYF	TGTGCCAGCAGTGAAACTAGCGGGGGGGCCGATACGCAGTATTTT	TRBV6-1	TRBJ2-3	NA	TRBD2
CASSMTDSGNTIYF	TGTGCCAGCAGTATGACAGACTCTGGAAACACCATATATTTT	TRBV6-5	TRBJ1-3	NA	NA
CASRGGQGSPLHF	TGCGCCAGCAGGGGGGGACAGGGATCACCCCTCCACTTT	TRBV5-1	TRBJ1-6	NA	TRBD1
CASSLDLGHTGELFF	TGTGCCAGCAGCTTGGATTTGGGGCACACCGGGGAGCTGTTTTTT	TRBV5-6	TRBJ2-2	few	NA
CASSQLRSWGYTF	TGTGCCAGCAGCCAACTACGTAGTTGGGGCTACACCTTC	TRBV14	TRBJ1-2	NA	NA
CASSKSWGEAYNEQFF	TGTGCCAGCAGCAAAAGTTGGGGGGAGGCCTACAATGAGCAGTTCTTC	TRBV7-8	TRBJ2-1	NA	NA
CASSVDFRDETQYF	TGTGCCAGCAGCGTGGATTTCAGGGATGAGACCCAGTACTTC	TRBV5-5	TRBJ2-5	NA	NA